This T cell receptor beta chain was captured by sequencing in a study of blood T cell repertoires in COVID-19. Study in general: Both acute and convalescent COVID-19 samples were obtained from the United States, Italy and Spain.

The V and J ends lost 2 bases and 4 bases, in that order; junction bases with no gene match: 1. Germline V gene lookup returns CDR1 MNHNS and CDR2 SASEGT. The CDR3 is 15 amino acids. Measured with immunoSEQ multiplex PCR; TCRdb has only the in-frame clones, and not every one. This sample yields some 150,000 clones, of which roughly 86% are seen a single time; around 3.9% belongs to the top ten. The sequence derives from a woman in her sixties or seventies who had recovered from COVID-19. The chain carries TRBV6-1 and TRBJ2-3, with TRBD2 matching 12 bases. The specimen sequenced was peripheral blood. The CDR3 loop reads CASSELAGGPDTQYF. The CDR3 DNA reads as TGTGCCAGCAGTGAACTAGCGGGGGGGCCAGATACGCAGTATTTT.